This T cell receptor (beta chain) originates from a study of T cells in Graves' hyperthyroidism and ophthalmopathy. In the study overall: Peripheral blood specimens were obtained at initial diagnosis, prior to any treatment.

This clonotype was seen a few times. Its antigen is not known. The CDR3 runs to 14 residues. V shed 4 bases, J shed 3 bases, and the junction held 6 bases outside the gene matches. Germline CDR1 is DFQATT and CDR2 is SNEGSKA (reference sequence). Study results and limitations: Stable hyperthyroidism and ophthalmopathy were separated using 13 V-J signatures.

RNA transcripts gave rise to amplified TCR beta CDR3 regions. In the first-round RT-PCR of the TCR CDR3, the HTBI primer set was used. TCRdb reprocessed the multiplex PCR reads with MiXCR, giving one entry per CDR3 protein. This repertoire shows about 640,000 distinct CDR3 sequences, 20% to 25% found once; its top ten account for roughly a third. The chain links TRBV20-1 to TRBJ2-7, with 10 bases identical to TRBD2. Sequencing was done on a sample of blood. This receptor was obtained from a man aged 30-40 years with Graves' ophthalmopathy. The CDR3 sequence is CSATAGGPYYEQYF. DNA of the CDR3: TGCAGTGCTACAGCGGGAGGGCCCTACTACGAGCAGTACTTC.